These T cell receptor beta chains were read from a single sample in a study of CD8 T cells in ankylosing spondylitis. TCRdb reprocessed the 5' RACE reads via MiXCR and lists one record per CDR3 protein. The sample lists 130,000 or so distinct CDR3 sequences, under 20% occurring once. The sequenced material came from blood, either unsorted or a sorted T cell fraction (not recorded which). These receptors were taken from a male donor with ankylosing spondylitis. Both conserved end residues are part of each CDR3. Each record gives: V gene, J gene, D gene, clone size, CDR3 protein, CDR3 DNA. D genes are given only for firm matches. Clone size, where shown, is once, few, many, or a class for clones that have expanded.

>TRBV4-1|TRBJ2-3|-|-
CASSQGGPGDTQYF
TGCGCCAGCAGCCAAGGGGGACCGGGGGATACGCAGTATTTT
>TRBV18|TRBJ2-7|-|few
CASSPYNAGQAYEQYF
TGTGCCAGCTCACCATATAATGCCGGACAAGCCTACGAGCAGTACTTC
>TRBV11-2|TRBJ2-7|-|-
CASSLGGVTYEQYF
TGTGCCAGCAGCTTAGGGGGGGTCACCTACGAGCAGTACTTC
>TRBV29-1|TRBJ2-7|-|-
CSVKQNEQYF
TGCAGCGTTAAACAGAACGAGCAGTACTTC
>TRBV27|TRBJ2-3|-|-
CASSLGGSSTDTQYF
TGTGCCAGCAGTTTAGGGGGTTCTAGCACAGATACGCAGTATTTT
>TRBV5-1|TRBJ2-5|-|few
CASSLDLRGQETQYF
TGCGCCAGCAGCTTGGATCTGAGGGGCCAAGAGACCCAGTACTTC
>TRBV6-5|TRBJ2-7|TRBD2|few
CASSYSTHYSGRSYEQYF
TGTGCCAGCAGTTACTCGACCCACTATAGCGGGAGGTCCTACGAGCAGTACTTC
>TRBV2|TRBJ1-1|-|-
CASSESEAFF
TGTGCCAGCAGTGAGTCAGAAGCTTTCTTT
>TRBV9|TRBJ2-3|TRBD2|few
CASSVESPGTSARTDTQYF
TGTGCCAGCAGCGTAGAATCCCCTGGGACTAGCGCCCGCACAGATACGCAGTATTTT
>TRBV15|TRBJ2-7|-|-
CATSRVAGSQVGSCEQYF
TGTGCCACCAGCAGGGTGGCCGGTAGTCAGGTCGGGTCCTGCGAGCAGTACTTC
>TRBV14|TRBJ2-3|-|few
CASSQGSFVFSDTQYF
TGTGCCAGCAGCCAAGGTTCTTTTGTATTTTCAGATACGCAGTATTTT
>TRBV3-1|TRBJ1-6|-|-
CASSRTPRRDNSPLHF
TGTGCCAGCAGCCGGACTCCACGGAGGGATAATTCACCCCTCCACTTT
>TRBV15|TRBJ1-2|-|few
CATSSRGIPNYGYTF
TGTGCCACCAGCAGCCGGGGGATCCCAAACTATGGCTACACCTTC
>TRBV12-3/TRBV12-4|TRBJ2-2|-|few
CASSPRGPRAGELFF
TGTGCCAGCAGCCCACGGGGGCCCAGGGCCGGGGAGCTGTTTTTT
>TRBV9|TRBJ2-1|-|few
CASSVEGREFDNEQFF
TGTGCCAGCAGCGTAGAAGGGCGGGAATTTGACAATGAGCAGTTCTTC
>TRBV27|TRBJ2-7|-|few
CASSTLYEQYF
TGTGCCAGCAGTACCCTATACGAGCAGTACTTC
>TRBV2|TRBJ2-7|TRBD2|few
CASSSTSGSPYEQYF
TGTGCCAGCAGCTCAACTAGCGGGAGCCCCTACGAGCAGTACTTC
>TRBV29-1|TRBJ1-1|TRBD1|few
CSASPGQGNTEAFF
TGCAGCGCCTCTCCCGGACAGGGGAACACTGAAGCTTTCTTT
>TRBV4-1|TRBJ2-7|TRBD2|-
CASSQEALAGDYEQYF
TGCGCCAGCAGCCAAGAAGCACTAGCGGGAGACTACGAGCAGTACTTC
>TRBV12-5|TRBJ2-7|-|-
CASGLSRGAYEQYF
TGTGCTAGTGGTTTGAGCCGTGGGGCCTACGAGCAGTACTTC
>TRBV7-3|TRBJ2-3|TRBD2|-
CASSYLSGRTTDTQYF
TGTGCCAGCAGCTACCTTAGCGGGAGGACCACAGATACGCAGTATTTT
>TRBV14|TRBJ2-7|-|large
CASSPANYEQYF
TGTGCCAGCAGCCCCGCAAACTACGAGCAGTACTTC
>TRBV3-1|TRBJ2-1|-|-
CASTDFAEQFF
TGTGCCAGCACCGACTTTGCTGAGCAGTTCTTC
>TRBV5-1|TRBJ2-1|-|-
CASSRANEQFF
TGCGCCAGCTCGAGGGCCAATGAGCAGTTCTTC
>TRBV28|TRBJ2-1|TRBD2|few
CASTLADSYNEQFF
TGTGCCAGCACCCTAGCGGACTCCTACAATGAGCAGTTCTTC
>TRBV18|TRBJ2-4|-|few
CASSPTITQKAKNIQYF
TGTGCCAGCTCACCAACAATCACACAGAAGGCCAAAAACATTCAGTACTTC
>TRBV4-1|TRBJ1-2|-|-
CASSQGGFHGYTF
TGCGCCAGCAGCCAAGGGGGGTTCCATGGCTACACCTTC
>TRBV7-8|TRBJ2-1|TRBD2|-
CASSPLPRTSRYNEQFF
TGTGCCAGCAGCCCCCTACCCAGGACTAGCCGCTACAATGAGCAGTTCTTC
>TRBV29-1|TRBJ2-3|TRBD2|-
CSVVWLAGDTQYF
TGCAGCGTTGTATGGCTAGCGGGAGATACGCAGTATTTT
>TRBV30|TRBJ2-3|-|-
CAWGGSGGTQYF
TGTGCCTGGGGAGGGTCGGGCGGTACGCAGTATTTT
>TRBV6-2/TRBV6-3|TRBJ2-5|-|-
CASSAWTRRETQYF
TGTGCCAGCAGTGCCTGGACTCGCCGCGAGACCCAGTACTTC
>TRBV11-2|TRBJ2-1|-|-
CASGLSYVTSYNEQFF
TGTGCCAGCGGCTTAAGTTACGTGACTAGCTACAATGAGCAGTTCTTC
>TRBV2|TRBJ2-6|-|-
CASSERLPHSGANVLTF
TGTGCCAGCAGTGAACGGCTCCCCCACTCTGGGGCCAACGTCCTGACTTTC
>TRBV4-3|TRBJ2-1|TRBD2|few
CASSQGSGSYNEQFF
TGCGCCAGCAGCCAAGGAAGCGGGAGCTACAATGAGCAGTTCTTC
>TRBV2|TRBJ2-5|TRBD2|-
CASRESGRRETQYF
TGTGCCAGCAGGGAAAGCGGGAGGCGTGAGACCCAGTACTTC
>TRBV3-1|TRBJ2-7|TRBD2|few
CASSPGTSSQFYEQYF
TGTGCCAGCAGCCCGGGGACTAGCAGCCAGTTCTACGAGCAGTACTTC
>TRBV7-8|TRBJ1-5|-|-
CASSVGDNQPQHF
TGTGCCAGCAGCGTGGGGGACAATCAGCCCCAGCATTTT